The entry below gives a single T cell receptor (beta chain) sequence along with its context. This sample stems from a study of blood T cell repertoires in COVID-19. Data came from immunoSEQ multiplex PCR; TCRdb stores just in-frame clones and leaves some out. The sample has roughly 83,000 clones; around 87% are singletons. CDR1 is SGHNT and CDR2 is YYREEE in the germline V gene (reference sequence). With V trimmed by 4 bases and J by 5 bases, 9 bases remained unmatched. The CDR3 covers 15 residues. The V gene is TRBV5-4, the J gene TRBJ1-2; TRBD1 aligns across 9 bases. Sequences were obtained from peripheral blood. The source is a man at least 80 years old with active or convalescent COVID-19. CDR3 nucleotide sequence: TGTGCCAGCAGCAGTAGCCGGGACAGGGTATATGGCTACACCTTC. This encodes CASSSSRDRVYGYTF.